The next 10 T cell receptor beta chains were all read from a single sample in a study of blood T cell repertoires in COVID-19. Sequencing used immunoSEQ multiplex PCR; TCRdb keeps in-frame clones, though not all of them. This repertoire shows under 200,000 clones, roughly 77% found once; its top ten account for nearly 6%. Sequencing was performed on peripheral blood. Receptors were obtained from a woman aged 40 to 55 with COVID-19, enrolled during active disease.

The chain carries TRBV5-1 and TRBJ2-1, with 10 positions matching TRBD2. Germline V gene sequence: CDR1 SGHRS, CDR2 YFSETQ. J lost 8 bases, V lost 0 bases, and 8 bases had no gene match. CDR3 length equals 16 residues. CDR3 bases: TGCGCCAGCAGCTTGGAGGGAGCGGGAGGGGTCGATGAGCAGTTCTTC. It translates to CASSLEGAGGVDEQFF. The whole variable domain, filled in from reference TRBV5-1 and TRBJ2-1, reads KAGVTQTPRYLIKTRGQQVTLSCSPISGHRSVSWYQQTPGQGLQFLFEYFSETQRNKGNFPGRFSGRQFSNSRSEMNVSTLELGDSALYLCASSLEGAGGVDEQFFGPGTRLTVL.

Written as DNA, the CDR3 is TGTGCCAGCAGCCTCAGACTAGCGGGAGAGGGCCCTTACAATGAGCAGTTCTTC. Translated: CASSLRLAGEGPYNEQFF. V usage is TRBV7-2 and J usage is TRBJ2-1; 12 nucleotides agree with TRBD2. The germline V gene encodes CDR1 SGHTA and CDR2 FQGNSA. J gave up 4 bases and V 5 bases, and 12 bases lay outside the gene matches. This CDR3 has 18 residues.

In this sample, this clone turned up once. The CDR3 region has the DNA TGTGCCAGCAGCCCTGGGGGGAGGGAGCAGTACTTC. Translation gives CASSPGGREQYF. This chain links TRBV7-7 with TRBJ2-7; D is perhaps TRBD2 (6 bases). The CDR3 has 12 residues. V was pared by 5 bases and J by 7 bases, with 12 bases between. Germline values: CDR1 SSHAT, CDR2 FNYEAQ (reference sequence). The full variable domain, with the rest looked up from reference TRBV7-7 and TRBJ2-7, is GAGVSQSPRYKVTKRGQDVTLRCDPISSHATLYWYQQALGQGPEFLTYFNYEAQPDKSGLPSDRFSAERPEGSISTLTIQRTEQRDSAMYRCASSPGGREQYFGPGTRLTVT.

The genes are TRBV7-3 and TRBJ1-1; possible D gene TRBD1, 5 bases. The CDR3 is 12 amino acids. The germline V gene encodes CDR1 SGHTA and CDR2 FQGTGA. Trimming removed 6 bases at V and 6 bases at J, with 11 bases between. CDR3 protein: CASSLGGSEAFF. In DNA form, the CDR3 reads TGTGCCAGCAGTCTCGGGGGTTCTGAAGCTTTCTTT.

The chain has TRBV5-5 and TRBJ2-1; 8 bases are a match to TRBD2. The CDR3 loop spans 16 amino acids. The germline CDR1 and CDR2 sequences are SGHKS and YYEKEE (reference sequence). The V gene end was trimmed by 2 bases and the J gene end by 4 bases; junction bases not matched to a gene: 8. The CDR3 nucleotides are TGTGCCAGCAGCTTCAGATTTAGCGGGGATTACAATGAGCAGTTCTTC. Protein sequence: CASSFRFSGDYNEQFF.

The V and J genes are TRBV4-3 and TRBJ1-1; perhaps TRBD1 as D (5 bases). CDR1 and CDR2 from the germline V gene are LGHNA and YSLEER. The CDR3 covers 15 residues. V lost 0 bases and J lost 11, with 19 bases in between. CDR3 coding DNA: TGCGCCAGCAGCCAAGAAGGGGTGGGGGGTGCCGGTGCTTTCTTT. Translation: CASSQEGVGGAGAFF.

The rearrangement links TRBV6-5 to TRBJ2-5; 9 nucleotides match TRBD1. Unmatched junction bases numbered 3, after V lost 11 bases and J lost 5 bases. The CDR3 has 11 amino acids. The germline V gene encodes CDR1 MNHEY and CDR2 SVGAGI. The CDR3 coding sequence is TGTGCCGGGGGGACAGGGGAGACCCAGTACTTC. Protein: CAGGTGETQYF.

The sample holds one count of this clone. The chain carries TRBV27 and TRBJ1-1; 7 bases line up with TRBD1. The CDR3 sequence is 13 residues long. V lost 7 bases, J lost 7 bases, and 9 bases stayed unmatched. CDR1 and CDR2 (germline): MNHEY, SMNVEV (reference sequence). CDR3 loop: CASTLQGGGEAFF. The CDR3 DNA reads TGTGCCAGCACACTGCAGGGGGGTGGTGAAGCTTTCTTT.

The gene calls are TRBV2 and TRBJ2-5; 10 positions agree with TRBD2. The germline gives CDR1 SNHLY, CDR2 FYNNEI. V trimming: 3 bases; J trimming: 4 bases; junction bases outside the gene matches: 2. The CDR3 totals 14 residues. Here the CDR3 DNA reads TGTGCCAGCAGTGAGGGACTAGCGATAGAGACCCAGTACTTC. Translating it yields CASSEGLAIETQYF.

The V call is TRBV27, the J call TRBJ1-2, with D possibly matching TRBD1 (5 bases). The CDR3 is 13 residues long. The V end was cut by 6 bases, the J end by 4 bases, with 12 bases between. Germline V gene sequence: CDR1 MNHEY, CDR2 SMNVEV (reference sequence). CDR3 coding DNA: TGTGCCAGCAGACCCCAGGGAACCTATGGCTACACCTTC. It yields the protein CASRPQGTYGYTF.